The 23 T cell receptor beta chains in this list originate from one sample, sequenced in a study of shared clonotypes between healthy human individuals. As defined, naive CD8 cells were CD45RO-negative and positively selected for CCR7, with terminally differentiated effector memory CD45RA+ cells excluded. Libraries were prepared by immunoSEQ multiplex PCR; TCRdb keeps only in-frame clonotypes and omits some of them. There are millions of clones in the sample; about 93% occur only once, and roughly 1.8% lies in the top ten. The source material was naive CD8+ T cells from PBMCs. The receptor set was obtained from a man between 18 and 35 years old in good health. Some clones in this sample may be carry-over from other donors' samples.

The CDR3 protein is CATSARDAETQYF. CDR3 nucleotide sequence: TGTGCCACCAGCGCCCGGGACGCGGAGACCCAGTACTTC. The rearrangement uses TRBV15 and TRBJ2-5; D may match TRBD1 or TRBD2 (5 bases each). Trimming pared 5 bases from V and 5 bases from J, leaving 12 bases between. Per the germline V gene, CDR1 is LNHNV and CDR2 is YYDKDF (reference sequence). CDR3 length: 13 residues.

This rearrangement joins TRBV4-1 to TRBJ2-5; tentatively, D is TRBD2 (6 bases). The CDR3 extends over 16 amino acids. Trimming shortened V by 1 base and J by 5 bases, and 17 bases separated the two germline ends. The germline CDR1 and CDR2 sequences are MGHRA and YSYEKL. The chain's CDR3 is CASSQATARGGETQYF. The CDR3 region has the DNA TGCGCCAGCAGCCAAGCAACCGCCCGGGGAGGTGAGACCCAGTACTTC.

In this sample, this clone turned up a few times. Different DNA sequences within this sample yield the same CDR3. The V and J genes are TRBV27 and TRBJ2-7; 11 positions agree with TRBD1. Germline CDR1 MNHEY, CDR2 SMNVEV (reference sequence). After removal of 4 bases from V and 4 bases from J, the junction contained 6 bases not matched to a gene. The CDR3 is 15 residues long. The DNA of the CDR3 is TGTGCCAGCAGTTCACTTAGGGACAGGGGGTACGAGCAGTACTTC. Its protein product is CASSSLRDRGYEQYF.

The rearrangement joins TRBV7-9 to TRBJ2-1, with D tentatively TRBD2 (5 bases). With 5 bases removed from V and 4 bases from J, the gap between germline ends came to 18 bases. Germline assignment: CDR1 SEHNR and CDR2 FQNEAQ (reference sequence). The CDR3 has 16 residues. The CDR3 is CASSHGVAGLYNEQFF. In nucleotides, the CDR3 is TGTGCCAGCAGCCACGGGGTGGCGGGCTTATACAATGAGCAGTTCTTC.

The rearrangement uses TRBV7-3 and TRBJ1-5; D unresolved. Trimming took 5 bases from V and 0 from J, leaving 17 bases between them. The length of the CDR3 is 17 residues. Germline CDR1 SGHTA, CDR2 FQGTGA. The CDR3 here is CASSPRGSGNSNQPQHF. The CDR3 bases are TGTGCCAGCAGCCCCCGAGGTTCGGGAAATAGCAATCAGCCCCAGCATTTT.

This clone was observed a single time. The rearrangement joins TRBV5-4 to TRBJ1-1; TRBD1 agrees at 7 bases. This CDR3 region has 16 residues. V was pared by 3 bases and J by 10 bases, with 18 bases of the junction left unmatched. CDR1 is SGHNT and CDR2 is YYREEE in the germline V gene (reference sequence). CDR3 region: CASSSPDATGLKGAFF. The CDR3 DNA follows: TGTGCCAGCAGCTCGCCAGATGCGACAGGGCTAAAGGGAGCTTTCTTT.

The chain couples TRBV28 to TRBJ2-1; possibly TRBD2 for D (5 bases). Germline-derived CDR1 and CDR2 are MDHEN and SYDVKM. V gave up 6 bases and J gave up 6 bases, with 15 bases separating them. The CDR3 contains 14 residues. The CDR3 DNA sequence: TGTGCCAGCAGCCGGGGTCGGTGGAGCAATGAGCAGTTCTTC. Translating it yields CASSRGRWSNEQFF. The full variable domain, in which reference TRBV28 and TRBJ2-1 provide the parts outside the CDR3, is DVKVTQSSRYLVKRTGEKVFLECVQDMDHENMFWYRQDPGLGLRLIYFSYDVKMKEKGDIPEGYSVSREKKERFSLILESASTNQTSMYLCASSRGRWSNEQFFGPGTRLTVL.

The chain recombines TRBV27 with TRBJ1-2, with no clear D. From germline, CDR1 is MNHEY and CDR2 SMNVEV (reference sequence). Trimming cost V 0 bases and J 5 bases, with 13 bases left between them. This CDR3 has 15 residues. CDR3 sequence (DNA): TGTGCCAGCAGTTTATCTTCGGCCGGAGTATATGGCTACACCTTC. Its translation: CASSLSSAGVYGYTF.

V gene TRBV7-6 combines with J gene TRBJ2-1; D gene uncertain. The CDR3 has 19 amino acids. V dropped 4 bases and J dropped 0 bases, with 22 bases sitting between them. CDR1 and CDR2 from the germline V gene are SGHVS and FNYEAQ. The CDR3 sequence: CASSSKGETYTSSYNEQFF. CDR3 nucleotides: TGTGCCAGCAGCTCAAAAGGAGAGACTTACACCAGCTCCTACAATGAGCAGTTCTTC. The full variable domain, its missing parts supplied by reference TRBV7-6 and TRBJ2-1, is GAGVSQSPRYKVTKRGQDVALRCDPISGHVSLYWYRQALGQGPEFLTYFNYEAQQDKSGLPNDRFSAERPEGSISTLTIQRTEQRDSAMYRCASSSKGETYTSSYNEQFFGPGTRLTVL.

The chain employs TRBV7-2 and TRBJ1-3, with a weak D call TRBD1 (5 bases). The V end was cut by 5 bases, the J end by 4 bases, with 15 bases between. Per the germline V gene, CDR1 is SGHTA and CDR2 is FQGNSA. The CDR3 consists of 15 residues. The CDR3: CASSQARNRGNTIYF. Here the CDR3 DNA reads TGTGCCAGCAGCCAAGCTAGGAACAGGGGAAACACCATATATTTT.

The chain is built from TRBV10-3 and TRBJ2-7, with D tentatively TRBD2 (6 bases). This CDR3 has 13 residues. V was shortened by 7 bases and J by 2 bases, with 12 bases between the two germline ends. Germline V CDR1 and CDR2: ENHRY, SYGVKD. The CDR3 nucleotides are TGTGCCATCACCGACGGGGGAACCTACGAGCAGTACTTC. Its translation is CAITDGGTYEQYF.

The chain combines TRBV13 with TRBJ2-3; 7 bases agree with TRBD2. J was trimmed by 0 bases and V by 5 bases; bases with no gene match: 8. CDR1 is PRHDT and CDR2 is FYEKMQ in the germline V gene (reference sequence). The CDR3 has 16 amino acids. The CDR3 is CASSQGGAGSTDTQYF. The CDR3 DNA reads as TGTGCCAGCAGCCAAGGCGGAGCGGGGAGCACAGATACGCAGTATTTT.

This clone was observed once. The chain joins TRBV6-5 to TRBJ1-3; 10 nucleotides align to TRBD1. With 6 bases clipped from V and 0 bases from J, the junction kept 2 bases outside the gene matches. CDR3 length: 15 amino acids. Per the germline V gene, CDR1 is MNHEY and CDR2 is SVGAGI. The CDR3 DNA reads TGTGCCAGCAGGGGACAGGGGCGCTCTGGAAACACCATATATTTT. Translated: CASRGQGRSGNTIYF.

The rearrangement joins TRBV7-9 to TRBJ1-1; D is perhaps TRBD1 (5 bases). CDR3 length: 18 residues. CDR1 and CDR2 from the germline V gene are SEHNR and FQNEAQ (reference sequence). The V end was cut by 1 base, the J end by 3 bases, with 21 bases between. The CDR3 bases are TGTGCCAGCAGCTTAGAGAAGTATGATTCCAGGGAAGACACTGAAGCTTTCTTT. It yields the protein CASSLEKYDSREDTEAFF.

The chain couples TRBV6-1 to TRBJ1-2; TRBD1 matches 7 bases. V lost 5 bases to trimming and J lost 6 bases; unmatched junction nucleotides: 6. Per germline, CDR1 MNHNS and CDR2 SASEGT. This CDR3 comprises 13 residues. The CDR3 bases are TGTGCCAGCAGTCCAGGGGGACGGGATGGCTACACCTTC. Its translation: CASSPGGRDGYTF.

This clone appeared a few times. The chain recombines TRBV27 with TRBJ2-3; TRBD2 matches 11 bases. Germline CDR1 is MNHEY and CDR2 is SMNVEV (reference sequence). This CDR3 comprises 13 residues. V shed 7 bases and J 6 bases; nucleotides not matched to a gene: 3. The CDR3 loop reads CASTLAGDDTQYF. In DNA form, the CDR3 reads TGTGCCAGCACACTAGCGGGAGATGATACGCAGTATTTT.

The rearrangement joins TRBV13 to TRBJ2-3; D is unclear. The V gene's germline CDR1 is PRHDT and CDR2 FYEKMQ (reference sequence). The length of the CDR3 is 14 residues. V lost 0 bases to trimming and J lost 8 bases, with 12 bases between them. CDR3 nucleotide sequence: TGTGCCAGCAGCTTAGGACCACCACCCGTTACGCAGTATTTT. Its protein is CASSLGPPPVTQYF.

The chain recombines TRBV4-1 with TRBJ1-1; no reliable D call. V lost 1 base to trimming and J lost 4 bases, with 13 bases between them. Germline V gene lookup returns CDR1 MGHRA and CDR2 YSYEKL. There are 15 residues in the CDR3. CDR3 sequence: CASSQVGSWATEAFF. CDR3 bases: TGCGCCAGCAGCCAAGTGGGCAGCTGGGCCACTGAAGCTTTCTTT.

The chain links TRBV15 to TRBJ1-1; a weak D match, TRBD1 (5 bases). V was shortened by 7 bases and J by 3 bases, with 12 bases between the two germline ends. The germline V gene has CDR1 LNHNV and CDR2 YYDKDF (reference sequence). The CDR3 is 13 amino acids. The CDR3 region has the DNA TGTGCCACCATTGGGGGGACGTACACTGAAGCTTTCTTT. Translating gives CATIGGTYTEAFF.

The J gene is TRBJ1-2, the V gene TRBV12-5, with D possibly being TRBD1 (5 bases). CDR1 is LGHNT, CDR2 FRNRAP, per germline. The CDR3 length is 12 residues. V gave up 4 bases and J gave up 8 bases, with 11 bases separating them. The DNA of the CDR3 is TGTGCTAGTGGTTCGGCAGGGTTGGGCTACACCTTC. Amino acid sequence: CASGSAGLGYTF. Variable domain in full (rest from reference TRBV12-5 and TRBJ1-2): DARVTQTPRHKVTEMGQEVTMRCQPILGHNTVFWYRQTMMQGLELLAYFRNRAPLDDSGMPKDRFSAEMPDATLATLKIQPSEPRDSAVYFCASGSAGLGYTFGSGTRLTVV.

The chain joins TRBV7-9 to TRBJ1-3; D call uncertain. Germline V gives CDR1 SEHNR, CDR2 FQNEAQ (reference sequence). Trimming cost V 4 bases and J 0 bases, with 10 bases left between them. The CDR3 spans 15 residues. The CDR3 DNA reads TGTGCCAGCAGCTCTACGGGAAACTCTGGAAACACCATATATTTT. It encodes CASSSTGNSGNTIYF.

Worth noting for this clone: In the same sample, other DNA sequences code for this CDR3. The CDR3 loop is CASRDRMNTEAFF. The CDR3 region has the DNA TGTGCCAGCAGAGACAGGATGAACACTGAAGCTTTCTTT. The chain is built from TRBV28 and TRBJ1-1; tentative D call: TRBD1 (6 bases). The CDR3 consists of 13 residues. Trimming took off 6 bases at V and 0 bases at J, with 8 bases between the two ends. The germline V gene encodes CDR1 MDHEN and CDR2 SYDVKM.

This clone has more than one count but fewer than ten. This sample includes further DNA sequences coding for the same CDR3. The chain is built from TRBV27 and TRBJ2-7; D remains ambiguous. The CDR3 runs to 13 residues. V was pared by 5 bases and J by 2 bases, with 10 bases between. Germline V gene sequence: CDR1 MNHEY, CDR2 SMNVEV (reference sequence). The CDR3 loop is CASSLGSTYEQYF. For the CDR3, the DNA is TGTGCCAGCAGTCTCGGGTCAACCTACGAGCAGTACTTC.